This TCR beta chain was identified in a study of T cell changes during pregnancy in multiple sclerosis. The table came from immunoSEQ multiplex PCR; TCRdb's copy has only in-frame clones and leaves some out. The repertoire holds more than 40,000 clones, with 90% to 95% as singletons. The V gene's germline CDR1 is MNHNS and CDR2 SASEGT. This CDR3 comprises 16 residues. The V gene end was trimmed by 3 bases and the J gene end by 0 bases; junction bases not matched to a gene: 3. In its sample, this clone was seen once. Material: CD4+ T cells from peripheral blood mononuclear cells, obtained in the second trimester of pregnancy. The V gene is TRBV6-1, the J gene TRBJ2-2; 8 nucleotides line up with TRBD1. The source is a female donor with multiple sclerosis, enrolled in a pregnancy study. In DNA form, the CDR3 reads TGTGCCAGCAGTGACTGGACAGGGTCGAACACCGGGGAGCTGTTTTTT. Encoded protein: CASSDWTGSNTGELFF.